The TCR beta chain described here comes from a study of T-cell memory formation after mild COVID-19. Overall study findings and caveats: In pre-infection memory, a portion of responding clones appeared, which suggested that cross-reactive memory joined.

Details on this clonotype: Its matching antigen is unknown.

From the 5' RACE reads, TCRdb called clonotypes with MiXCR, one entry per CDR3 protein. Of a few hundred thousand distinct CDR3 sequences listed, around 19% are singletons. CDR3 size: 14 residues. Germline loops: CDR1 ENHRY, CDR2 SYGVKD. V shed 11 bases and J 1 base; nucleotides not matched to a gene: 8. Sequencing was carried out using PBMCs or a T cell subset sorted from them (not recorded which). The chain combines TRBV10-3 with TRBJ2-3; 8 bases match TRBD2. The TCR originated in a young man who had mild COVID-19 (a few samples of this study predate the infection). Cell type and time point are not known. The CDR3 coding sequence is TGTGCCCCCATGAGAGCGGGGGGCACAGATACGCAGTATTTT. It yields the protein CAPMRAGGTDTQYF.